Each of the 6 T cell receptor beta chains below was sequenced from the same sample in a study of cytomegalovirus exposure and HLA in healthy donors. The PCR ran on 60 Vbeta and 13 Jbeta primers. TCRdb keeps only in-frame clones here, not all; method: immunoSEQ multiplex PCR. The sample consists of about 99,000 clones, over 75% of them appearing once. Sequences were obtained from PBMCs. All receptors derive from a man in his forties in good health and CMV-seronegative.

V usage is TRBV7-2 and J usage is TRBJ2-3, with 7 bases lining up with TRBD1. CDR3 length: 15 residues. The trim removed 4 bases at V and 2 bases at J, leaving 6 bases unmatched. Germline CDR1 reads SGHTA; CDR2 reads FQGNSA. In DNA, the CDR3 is TGTGCCAGCAGCTCGACAGGGACCCCCACAGATACGCAGTATTTT. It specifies CASSSTGTPTDTQYF.

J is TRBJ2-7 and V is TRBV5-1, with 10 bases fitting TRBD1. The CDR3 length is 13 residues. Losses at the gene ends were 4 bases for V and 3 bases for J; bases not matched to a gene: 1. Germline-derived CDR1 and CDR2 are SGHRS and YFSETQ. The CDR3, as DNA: TGCGCCAGCAGCGGACAGGGGGGCTACGAGCAGTACTTC. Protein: CASSGQGGYEQYF.

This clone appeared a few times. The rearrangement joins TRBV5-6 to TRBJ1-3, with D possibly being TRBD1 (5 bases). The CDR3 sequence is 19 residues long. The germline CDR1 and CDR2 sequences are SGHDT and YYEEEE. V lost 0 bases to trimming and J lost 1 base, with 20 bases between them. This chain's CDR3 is CASSLVGHRRADSGNTIYF. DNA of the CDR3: TGTGCCAGCAGCTTGGTCGGACATAGGAGGGCAGATTCTGGAAACACCATATATTTT.

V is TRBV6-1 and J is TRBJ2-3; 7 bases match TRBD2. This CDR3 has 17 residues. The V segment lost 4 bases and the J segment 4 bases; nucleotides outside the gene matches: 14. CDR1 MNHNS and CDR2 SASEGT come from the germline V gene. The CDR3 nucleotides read TGTGCCAGCAGTGGGACCCTAGCGGTCCTGGGACCAGATACGCAGTATTTT. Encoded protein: CASSGTLAVLGPDTQYF.

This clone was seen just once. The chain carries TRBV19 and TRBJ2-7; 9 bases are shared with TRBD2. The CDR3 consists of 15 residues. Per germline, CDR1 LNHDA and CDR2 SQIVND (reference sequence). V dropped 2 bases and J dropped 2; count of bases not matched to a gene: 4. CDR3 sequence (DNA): TGTGCCAGTAGTATAAACCTAGCGGGGCCCTACGAGCAGTACTTC. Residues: CASSINLAGPYEQYF.

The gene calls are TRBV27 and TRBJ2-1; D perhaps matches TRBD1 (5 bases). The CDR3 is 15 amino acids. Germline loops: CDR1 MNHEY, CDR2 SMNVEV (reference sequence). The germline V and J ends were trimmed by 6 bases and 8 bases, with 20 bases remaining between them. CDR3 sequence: CASSTLAGSLYEQFF. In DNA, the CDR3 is TGTGCCAGCAGCACTCTTGCAGGGTCACTTTATGAGCAGTTCTTC.